Described below is a single T cell receptor (beta chain) sequence and its context. Via MiXCR, TCRdb re-called the 5' RACE reads, giving one row per CDR3 protein. The sample lists around 370,000 distinct CDR3 sequences, approximately 8.8% occurring once. Germline V lookup: CDR1 ENHRY, CDR2 SYGVKD. The CDR3 loop spans 13 amino acids. V lost 6 bases and J lost 3; bases outside the gene matches: 4. The data stem from a study of identical twins. The sample was naive T cells sorted from blood. The TCR was taken from a woman in her fifties or sixties in good health. The V gene is TRBV10-3, the J gene TRBJ1-2, with TRBD1 matching 7 bases. The CDR3 DNA is TGTGCCATCAGGGGGACAGCTGACTATGGCTACACCTTC. Its translation is CAIRGTADYGYTF.